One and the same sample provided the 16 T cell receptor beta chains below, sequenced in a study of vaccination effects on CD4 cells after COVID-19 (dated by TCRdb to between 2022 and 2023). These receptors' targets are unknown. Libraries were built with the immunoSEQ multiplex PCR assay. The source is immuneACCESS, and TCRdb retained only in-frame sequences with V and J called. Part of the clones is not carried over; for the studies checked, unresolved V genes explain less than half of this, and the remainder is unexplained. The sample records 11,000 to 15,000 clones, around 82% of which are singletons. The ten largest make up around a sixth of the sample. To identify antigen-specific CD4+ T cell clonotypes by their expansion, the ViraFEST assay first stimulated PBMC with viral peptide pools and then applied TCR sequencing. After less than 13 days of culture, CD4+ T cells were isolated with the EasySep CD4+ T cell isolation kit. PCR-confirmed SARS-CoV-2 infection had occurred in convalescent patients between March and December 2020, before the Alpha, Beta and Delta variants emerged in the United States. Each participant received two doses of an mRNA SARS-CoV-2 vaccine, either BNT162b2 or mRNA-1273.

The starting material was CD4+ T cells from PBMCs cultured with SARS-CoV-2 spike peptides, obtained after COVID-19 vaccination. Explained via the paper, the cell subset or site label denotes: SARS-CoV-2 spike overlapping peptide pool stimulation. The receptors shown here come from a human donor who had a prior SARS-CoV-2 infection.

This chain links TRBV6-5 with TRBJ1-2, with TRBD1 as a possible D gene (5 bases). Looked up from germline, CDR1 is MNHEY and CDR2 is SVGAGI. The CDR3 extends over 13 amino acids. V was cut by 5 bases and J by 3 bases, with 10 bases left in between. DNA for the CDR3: TGTGCCAGCAGTCCCACGGGACACTATGGCTACACCTTC. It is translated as CASSPTGHYGYTF.

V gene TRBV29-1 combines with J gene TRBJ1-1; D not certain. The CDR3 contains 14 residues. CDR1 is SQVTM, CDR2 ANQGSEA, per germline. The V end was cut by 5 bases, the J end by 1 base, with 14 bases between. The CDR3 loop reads CSVSLSVGNTEAFF. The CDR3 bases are TGCAGCGTTTCGCTTTCAGTCGGGAACACTGAAGCTTTCTTT.

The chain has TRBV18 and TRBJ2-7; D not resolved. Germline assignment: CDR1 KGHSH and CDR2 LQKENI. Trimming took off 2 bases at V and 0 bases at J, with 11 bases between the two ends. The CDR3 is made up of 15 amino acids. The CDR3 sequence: CASSPVAESSYEQYF. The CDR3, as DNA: TGTGCCAGCTCACCAGTGGCAGAGAGCTCCTACGAGCAGTACTTC. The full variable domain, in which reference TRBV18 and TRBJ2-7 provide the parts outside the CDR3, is NAGVMQNPRHLVRRRGQEARLRCSPMKGHSHVYWYRQLPEEGLKFMVYLQKENIIDESGMPKERFSAEFPKEGPSILRIQQVVRGDSAAYFCASSPVAESSYEQYFGPGTRLTVT.

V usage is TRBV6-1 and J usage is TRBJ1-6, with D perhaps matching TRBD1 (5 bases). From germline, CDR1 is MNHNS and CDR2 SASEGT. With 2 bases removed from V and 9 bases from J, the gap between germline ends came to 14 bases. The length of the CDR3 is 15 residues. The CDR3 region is CASSERQGWSSPLHF. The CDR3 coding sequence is TGTGCCAGCAGTGAACGGCAGGGATGGAGTTCACCCCTCCACTTT.

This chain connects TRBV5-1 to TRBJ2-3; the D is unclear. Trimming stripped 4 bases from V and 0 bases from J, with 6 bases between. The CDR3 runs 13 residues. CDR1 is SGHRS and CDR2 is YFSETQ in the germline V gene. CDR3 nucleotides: TGCGCCAGCAGCGCCGGTAGCACAGATACGCAGTATTTT. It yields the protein CASSAGSTDTQYF.

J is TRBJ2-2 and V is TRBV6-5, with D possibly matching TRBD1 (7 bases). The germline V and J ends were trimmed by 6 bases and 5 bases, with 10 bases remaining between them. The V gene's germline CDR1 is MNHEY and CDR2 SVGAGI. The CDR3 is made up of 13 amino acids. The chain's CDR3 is CASRSGGTGELFF. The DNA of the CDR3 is TGTGCCAGCAGATCAGGGGGGACCGGGGAGCTGTTTTTT.

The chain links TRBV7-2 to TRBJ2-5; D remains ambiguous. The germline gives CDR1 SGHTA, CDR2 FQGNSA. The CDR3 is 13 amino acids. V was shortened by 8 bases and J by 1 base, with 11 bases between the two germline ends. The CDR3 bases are TGTGCCAGCTCCGTGGGTATCCAAGAGACCCAGTACTTC. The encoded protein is CASSVGIQETQYF.

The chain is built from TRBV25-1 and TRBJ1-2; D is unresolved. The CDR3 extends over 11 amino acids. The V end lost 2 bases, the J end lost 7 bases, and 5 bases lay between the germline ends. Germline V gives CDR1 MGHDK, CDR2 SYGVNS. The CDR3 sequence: CASSEVGGYTF. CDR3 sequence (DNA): TGTGCCAGCAGTGAAGTGGGTGGCTACACCTTC.

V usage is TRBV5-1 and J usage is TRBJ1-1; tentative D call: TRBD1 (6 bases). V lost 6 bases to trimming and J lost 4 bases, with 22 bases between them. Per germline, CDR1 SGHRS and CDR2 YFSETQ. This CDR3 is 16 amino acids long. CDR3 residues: CASTKSPQGAGTEAFF. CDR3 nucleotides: TGCGCCAGCACCAAAAGCCCACAGGGCGCGGGCACTGAAGCTTTCTTT.

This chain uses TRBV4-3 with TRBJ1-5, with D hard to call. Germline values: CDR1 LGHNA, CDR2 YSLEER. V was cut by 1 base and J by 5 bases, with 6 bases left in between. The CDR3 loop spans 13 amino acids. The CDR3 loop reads CASSQARHQPQHF. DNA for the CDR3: TGCGCCAGCAGCCAAGCCAGGCATCAGCCCCAGCATTTT.

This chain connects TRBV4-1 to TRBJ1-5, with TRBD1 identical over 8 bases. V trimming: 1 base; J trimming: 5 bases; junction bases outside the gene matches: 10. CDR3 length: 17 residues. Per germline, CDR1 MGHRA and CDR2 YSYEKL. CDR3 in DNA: TGCGCCAGCAGCCAAGCAGACAGGGGTTTTGATGATCAGCCCCAGCATTTT. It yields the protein CASSQADRGFDDQPQHF.

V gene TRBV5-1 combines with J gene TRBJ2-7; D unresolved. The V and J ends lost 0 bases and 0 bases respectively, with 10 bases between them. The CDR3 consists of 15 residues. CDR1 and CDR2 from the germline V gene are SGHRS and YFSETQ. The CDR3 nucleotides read TGCGCCAGCAGCTTGGCCCCAGCGTACTCCTACGAGCAGTACTTC. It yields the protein CASSLAPAYSYEQYF.

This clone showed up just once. CDR3: CASSSGAGTEAFF. The DNA of the CDR3 is TGTGCCAGCAGCTCAGGGGCTGGCACTGAAGCTTTCTTT. This chain connects TRBV2 to TRBJ1-1, with D possibly being TRBD1 (6 bases). The CDR3 is made up of 13 amino acids. The germline V gene has CDR1 SNHLY and CDR2 FYNNEI. Trimming stripped 6 bases from V and 4 bases from J, with 12 bases between.

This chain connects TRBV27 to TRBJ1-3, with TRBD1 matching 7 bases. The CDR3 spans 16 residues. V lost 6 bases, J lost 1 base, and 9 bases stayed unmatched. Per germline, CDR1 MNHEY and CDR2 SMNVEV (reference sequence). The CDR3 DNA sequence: TGTGCCAGCAGGGGGGGACAGTCTTCTTCTGGAAACACCATATATTTT. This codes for CASRGGQSSSGNTIYF.

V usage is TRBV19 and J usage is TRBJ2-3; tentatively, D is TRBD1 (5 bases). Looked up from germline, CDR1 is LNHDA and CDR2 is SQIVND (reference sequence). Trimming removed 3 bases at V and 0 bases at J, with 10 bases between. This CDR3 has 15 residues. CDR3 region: CASSIRAASTDTQYF. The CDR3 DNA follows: TGTGCCAGTAGTATCAGGGCAGCTAGCACAGATACGCAGTATTTT.

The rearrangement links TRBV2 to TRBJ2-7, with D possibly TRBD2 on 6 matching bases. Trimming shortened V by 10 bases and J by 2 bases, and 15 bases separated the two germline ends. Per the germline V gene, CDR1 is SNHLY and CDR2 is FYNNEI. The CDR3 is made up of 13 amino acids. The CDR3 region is CATAGRGPYEQYF. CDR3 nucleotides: TGTGCCACCGCGGGACGGGGACCCTACGAGCAGTACTTC.